The entry below gives a single T cell receptor beta chain sequence along with its context. The antigen is undetermined. Amplification used 60 Vbeta primers and 13 Jbeta primers. Authors' data handling: Later reanalysis found about 78 million unique TCR beta chains, approximately 11 million of them shared. Clones were sequenced by immunoSEQ multiplex PCR, and TCRdb holds only the in-frame ones, with some missing. Clonal size and the V and J genes are those of that table, whereas D and trimming came from the DNA. The table has 100,000 to 150,000 clones, roughly four fifths seen once. This sample is drawn from a study of cytomegalovirus exposure and HLA in healthy donors. Findings and limits, study-wide: A later analysis reportedly found fewer N-insertions in an Asian-associated ancestry cluster than the roughly 680-donor mean. Across all donors, roughly uniform sequencing depth was an assumption of the presence/absence analyses.

CDR1 and CDR2 from the germline V gene are SGDLS and YYNGEE. There are 16 residues in the CDR3. Unmatched junction bases numbered 10, after V lost 0 bases and J lost 9 bases. Input material: PBMCs. The chain uses TRBV9 and TRBJ2-1; 9 nucleotides line up with TRBD2. This sequence originates from a woman between 40 and 55 years old in good health and CMV-seropositive. CDR3 sequence: CASSVGVAGGAGEQFF. The CDR3 bases are TGTGCCAGCAGCGTAGGCGTCGCGGGGGGGGCCGGTGAGCAGTTCTTC.